The clone carrying this T cell receptor (beta chain) was detected once. This sample is part of a study of blood T cell repertoires in COVID-19. In the study overall: Specimens from acute and convalescent COVID-19 originated in the United States, Italy and Spain. In each case, the material was cDNA or gDNA derived from T cells, B-cell-depleted T cells, or PBMCs.

The ends lost 6 bases at V and 3 bases at J; junction bases unmatched: 3. CDR3 size: 14 residues. Per germline, CDR1 SEHNR and CDR2 FQNEAQ (reference sequence). As handled by the study authors: The assay estimated nucleated cells by amplifying reference gene primers. Profiled with immunoSEQ multiplex PCR; TCRdb holds only in-frame clones, not every one. The D gene and trimming were derived from the DNA, and the V and J assignments and clone size from that table. This sample has around 40,000 clones, with around three quarters found just once. This receptor was obtained from a man older than 75 with active or convalescent COVID-19. Sequenced sample: peripheral blood. The chain couples TRBV7-9 to TRBJ1-2; 11 bases are a match to TRBD1. CDR3: CASSRTGGDYGYTF. CDR3 DNA: TGTGCCAGCAGTCGGACAGGGGGCGACTATGGCTACACCTTC.